This T cell receptor (beta chain) was sequenced during a study of T cells in tumors after PD-1 blockade. Study summary: Patients had no prior checkpoint blockade, systemic immunosuppressants, or anti-cancer therapy within 4 weeks. A subset received ongoing vismodegib 150 mg daily alongside anti-PD-1 therapy. Mean per blood sample: 90,000 to 120,000 templates (about 24,000-270,000), around 34,000 unique clonotypes.

Produced via immunoSEQ multiplex PCR; TCRdb's table is partial and in-frame only. This sample has about 35,000 clones, with roughly 73% found just once. This CDR3 has 13 amino acids. V lost 3 bases to trimming and J lost 10 bases, with 13 bases between them. Germline values: CDR1 MNHNS, CDR2 SASEGT. In this sample, this clone turned up a few times. Antigen: not known. Study results and caveats: Blood contained about two fifths of the tumor's TCR clonotypes.

This chain uses TRBV6-1 with TRBJ2-1; no firm D call. The sequence derives from a human donor with basal cell carcinoma. The sequences come from PBMCs, collected before anti-PD-1 treatment. This CDR3 reads CASSEHSFTEQFF. The CDR3 nucleotides are TGTGCCAGCAGTGAGCACTCGTTCACGGAGCAGTTCTTC.